This entry lists 20 T cell receptor beta chains sequenced from one sample in a study of blood T cell repertoires in COVID-19 (TCRdb year 2020). The method behind the library was the immunoSEQ multiplex PCR assay. Held by TCRdb, this immuneACCESS table contains in-frame sequences only and omits some clones. Under half of the omission traces to an unresolved V gene where checked; the cause of the rest is unknown. This sample comprises hundreds of thousands of clones, 75% to 90% of them detected only once. Of the sample, under 3% falls within the top ten clones. What was sequenced was peripheral blood. These receptors were taken from a woman in her 70s with active or convalescent COVID-19.

The rearrangement links TRBV5-1 to TRBJ1-4; 7 bases match TRBD1. The V gene end was trimmed by 4 bases and the J gene end by 3 bases; junction bases not matched to a gene: 6. Germline V lookup: CDR1 SGHRS, CDR2 YFSETQ. The CDR3 is 15 residues long. The CDR3 coding sequence is TGCGCCAGCAGCATAGAAGGGGGCCCTAATGAAAAACTGTTTTTT. Translating it yields CASSIEGGPNEKLFF.

The rearrangement links TRBV7-6 to TRBJ2-5; D remains ambiguous. Germline values: CDR1 SGHVS, CDR2 FNYEAQ. This CDR3 is built from 15 residues. V shed 5 bases and J shed 1 base, with 14 bases lying between them. CDR3 bases: TGTGCCAGCAGCCTCTCCCCGAGTGGCCAAGAGACCCAGTACTTC. Encoded protein: CASSLSPSGQETQYF. Variable domain in full (rest from reference TRBV7-6 and TRBJ2-5): GAGVSQSPRYKVTKRGQDVALRCDPISGHVSLYWYRQALGQGPEFLTYFNYEAQQDKSGLPNDRFSAERPEGSISTLTIQRTEQRDSAMYRCASSLSPSGQETQYFGPGTRLLVL.

This CDR3 reads CASSRSGANVLTF. CDR3 DNA: TGTGCCAGTTCGAGGTCTGGGGCCAACGTCCTGACTTTC. The V gene is TRBV3-1 (or the pseudogene TRBV3-2), the J gene TRBJ2-6; the D is unclear. Germline V CDR1 and CDR2: LGHDT, YNNKEL (reference sequence). This CDR3 region has 13 residues. Trimming removed 9 bases at V and 1 base at J, with 7 bases between.

The V call is TRBV5-1, the J call TRBJ2-2, with 10 positions matching TRBD1. The CDR3 totals 14 residues. V trimming: 6 bases; J trimming: 6 bases; junction bases outside the gene matches: 5. Germline CDR1 and CDR2: SGHRS and YFSETQ. The CDR3 sequence is CASTSTGGSGELFF. The CDR3 DNA is TGCGCCAGCACCTCGACAGGGGGCTCCGGGGAGCTGTTTTTT. Variable domain in full (rest from reference TRBV5-1 and TRBJ2-2): KAGVTQTPRYLIKTRGQQVTLSCSPISGHRSVSWYQQTPGQGLQFLFEYFSETQRNKGNFPGRFSGRQFSNSRSEMNVSTLELGDSALYLCASTSTGGSGELFFGEGSRLTVL.

This chain joins TRBV5-1 and TRBJ2-1; 9 bases align to TRBD2. Germline values: CDR1 SGHRS, CDR2 YFSETQ. V trimming: 7 bases; J trimming: 0 bases; junction bases outside the gene matches: 8. CDR3 length: 16 amino acids. The CDR3 sequence is CASERVSGSSYNEQFF. CDR3 coding DNA: TGCGCCAGCGAGCGGGTTAGCGGGAGCTCCTACAATGAGCAGTTCTTC.

This clone was seen once. J is TRBJ2-5 and V is TRBV5-1; TRBD1 is a possible D gene (5 bases). Germline V gene lookup returns CDR1 SGHRS and CDR2 YFSETQ. Deletions cut 1 base from V and 5 bases from J, with 9 bases between. CDR3 length: 13 amino acids. The CDR3 DNA sequence: TGCGCCAGCAGCTTGAAGGGGATGGAGACCCAGTACTTC. It codes for CASSLKGMETQYF.

Only one count was recorded for this clone. The chain employs TRBV5-5 and TRBJ1-6; D is undetermined. From germline, CDR1 is SGHKS and CDR2 YYEKEE (reference sequence). The CDR3 runs to 15 residues. V shed 6 bases and J shed 6 bases, with 16 bases lying between them. The CDR3 sequence is CASNPVASGNSPLHF. In DNA, the CDR3 is TGTGCCAGCAACCCCGTCGCCTCGGGTAATTCACCCCTCCACTTT.

A single count supports this clone. The genes are TRBV2 and TRBJ2-1; no definite D call. V lost 3 bases and J 0 bases, leaving 6 bases between the germline ends. CDR1 and CDR2 from the germline V gene are SNHLY and FYNNEI. This CDR3 contains 14 residues. For the CDR3, the DNA is TGTGCCAGCAGTGAGCGGAGCTCCTACAATGAGCAGTTCTTC. Its protein is CASSERSSYNEQFF. Using reference TRBV2 and TRBJ2-1 for the parts outside the CDR3, the full variable domain is EPEVTQTPSHQVTQMGQEVILRCVPISNHLYFYWYRQILGQKVEFLVSFYNNEISEKSEIFDDQFSVERPDGSNFTLKIRSTKLEDSAMYFCASSERSSYNEQFFGPGTRLTVL.

The V gene is TRBV19, the J gene TRBJ2-7; 10 bases line up with TRBD2. This CDR3 is 13 amino acids long. J was trimmed by 5 bases and V by 3 bases; bases with no gene match: 1. CDR1 is LNHDA, CDR2 SQIVND, per germline (reference sequence). CDR3: CASSILAGDEQYF. The CDR3 bases are TGTGCCAGTAGTATCCTAGCGGGAGACGAGCAGTACTTC.

The chain joins TRBV7-9 to TRBJ2-7; possibly TRBD2 for D (6 bases). V was shortened by 5 bases and J by 0 bases, with 17 bases between the two germline ends. This CDR3 spans 16 amino acids. The germline V gene has CDR1 SEHNR and CDR2 FQNEAQ (reference sequence). The CDR3 nucleotides read TGTGCCAGCAGCCCGCGGGACTCCGGGACCTCCTACGAGCAGTACTTC. Its protein is CASSPRDSGTSYEQYF.

The rearrangement uses TRBV10-2 and TRBJ2-5; 7 bases line up with TRBD1. The CDR3 consists of 15 residues. With 3 bases clipped from V and 3 bases from J, the junction kept 7 bases outside the gene matches. The V gene's germline CDR1 is WSHSY and CDR2 SAAADI. This CDR3 reads CASSDPARGKETQYF. CDR3 DNA sequence: TGCGCCAGCAGTGACCCCGCCAGGGGGAAAGAGACCCAGTACTTC.

This clone appeared a single time. V usage is TRBV2 and J usage is TRBJ1-4; D ambiguous. Trimming cost V 5 bases and J 0 bases, with 7 bases left between them. The CDR3 has 14 amino acids. CDR1 and CDR2 from the germline V gene are SNHLY and FYNNEI. The CDR3, as DNA: TGTGCCAGCAGTTACAGTTCAACTAATGAAAAACTGTTTTTT. Translation: CASSYSSTNEKLFF.

V gene TRBV7-3 combines with J gene TRBJ2-3; 11 bases line up with TRBD1. V gave up 5 bases and J gave up 0 bases; unmatched junction bases: 7. Germline assignment: CDR1 SGHTA and CDR2 FQGTGA. The CDR3 contains 17 residues. CDR3: CASSQSDRGRSTDTQYF. CDR3 sequence (DNA): TGTGCCAGCAGCCAATCGGACAGGGGGCGCAGCACAGATACGCAGTATTTT.

This chain joins TRBV5-4 and TRBJ1-1; 9 bases are a match to TRBD1. CDR3 size: 14 residues. Unmatched junction bases numbered 2, after V lost 2 bases and J lost 3 bases. The germline CDR1 and CDR2 sequences are SGHNT and YYREEE (reference sequence). CDR3 residues: CASSLQGAHTEAFF. The CDR3 coding sequence is TGTGCCAGCAGCTTACAGGGGGCGCACACTGAAGCTTTCTTT.

The chain links TRBV2 to TRBJ1-5; TRBD1 matches 11 bases. The germline CDR1 and CDR2 sequences are SNHLY and FYNNEI. V dropped 4 bases and J dropped 5; count of bases not matched to a gene: 4. The CDR3 is made up of 15 amino acids. The CDR3 DNA sequence: TGTGCCAGCAGTGTCGGGACAGGGGGTTATCAGCCCCAGCATTTT. Its protein is CASSVGTGGYQPQHF. The complete variable domain, with remaining parts taken from reference TRBV2 and TRBJ1-5, reads EPEVTQTPSHQVTQMGQEVILRCVPISNHLYFYWYRQILGQKVEFLVSFYNNEISEKSEIFDDQFSVERPDGSNFTLKIRSTKLEDSAMYFCASSVGTGGYQPQHFGDGTRLSIL.

The V and J genes are TRBV3-1 (or the pseudogene TRBV3-2) and TRBJ1-2, with 9 bases identical to TRBD1. Germline V gene sequence: CDR1 LGHDT, CDR2 YNNKEL (reference sequence). The CDR3 totals 14 residues. The ends lost 4 bases at V and 7 bases at J; junction bases unmatched: 7. Here the CDR3 reads CASSPAHRGPGYTF. CDR3 nucleotide sequence: TGTGCCAGCAGCCCCGCACACAGGGGGCCTGGCTACACCTTC.

Regarding this clone: Within the sample, other DNA sequences also encode this same CDR3. V is TRBV7-9 and J is TRBJ2-5; 7 bases are a match to TRBD1. Germline CDR1 reads SEHNR; CDR2 reads FQNEAQ (reference sequence). The CDR3 spans 13 residues. The V segment lost 6 bases and the J segment 2 bases; nucleotides outside the gene matches: 3. Here the CDR3 reads CASSRTGQETQYF. DNA of the CDR3: TGTGCCAGCAGTCGGACAGGACAAGAGACCCAGTACTTC.

This chain links TRBV3-1 (or the pseudogene TRBV3-2) with TRBJ2-1; 16 nucleotides agree with TRBD2. Germline V gene lookup returns CDR1 LGHDT and CDR2 YNNKEL (reference sequence). The junction had 8 bases not matched to a gene; V was cut back by 4 bases and J by 5 bases. The CDR3 consists of 18 residues. DNA of the CDR3: TGTGCCAGCAGCCTACAGGGACTAGCGGGAGGGCGCAACAATGAGCAGTTCTTC. Translating it yields CASSLQGLAGGRNNEQFF.

This sequence joins TRBV10-3 and TRBJ1-1; D unclear. This CDR3 spans 13 amino acids. V was clipped by 7 bases and J by 4 bases, with 13 bases between them. Germline V lookup: CDR1 ENHRY, CDR2 SYGVKD. CDR3 sequence reads: CAIMAVVGTEAFF. Here the CDR3 DNA reads TGTGCCATCATGGCGGTCGTTGGCACTGAAGCTTTCTTT.

V usage is TRBV3-1 (or the pseudogene TRBV3-2) and J usage is TRBJ2-3, with a tentative D call TRBD1 (5 bases). CDR3 size: 17 residues. V shed 5 bases and J shed 3 bases, with 21 bases lying between them. Germline V gene lookup returns CDR1 LGHDT and CDR2 YNNKEL (reference sequence). Here the CDR3 reads CASSSPLGQGPTDTQYF. As DNA, the CDR3 is TGTGCCAGCAGCTCCCCCTTGGGCCAGGGCCCAACAGATACGCAGTATTTT.